Below are 21 T cell receptor beta chains sequenced from a single sample in a study of regulatory T cells in long-lasting Graves disease (dated by TCRdb to 2020 to 2023). Receptor libraries were prepared by multiplex PCR. Sequencer: Illumina HiSeq 4000. To build TCR beta libraries, CDR3 regions were amplified by Arm-PCR using iRepertoire HTBI primers. Through fastp at Q25 and MiXCR, TCRdb rebuilt clones from the public reads, retaining in-frame beta chains. Entries are consolidated by CDR3 protein sequence, retaining the most common genes and DNA. Across this sample there are 250,000 to 300,000 distinct CDR3 sequences, with 22% seen only once. Around 50% of the sample belongs to the ten largest clones. The time point tag for this specimen amounts to: persistent/refractory GD, antithyroid drugs over 5 years with positive TRAb. For both TCR sequencing and RNA sequencing, RNA was extracted from PBMCs using TRIzol.

This specimen was peripheral blood mononuclear cells (PBMCs), taken when the disease was refractory, from a patient treated with antithyroid drugs. The receptor set was obtained from a female donor with Graves disease.

For this clonotype: A read error is possible here, since a much larger clone lies one base away. For the CDR3, the DNA is TGCGGTGCCACAGATTCTTCCATGTCCTACGAGCAGTACTTC. This codes for CGATDSSMSYEQYF. The chain is built from TRBV20-1 and TRBJ2-7; D gene unclear. CDR3 length: 14 residues. CDR1 and CDR2 from the germline V gene are DFQATT and SNEGSKA (reference sequence).

This clonotype was detected many times. CDR3 residues: CASSLDLVGGVETQYF. The CDR3 DNA is TGTGCCAGCAGCTTAGATCTAGTGGGCGGGGTAGAGACCCAGTACTTC. This chain links TRBV11-2 with TRBJ2-5; TRBD2 is a possible D gene (6 bases). Trimming took 0 bases from V and 4 from J, leaving 15 bases between them. The CDR3 is 16 residues long. Germline loops: CDR1 SGHAT, CDR2 FQNNGV.

The V and J genes are TRBV5-1 and TRBJ2-2, with a possible D match to TRBD1 (6 bases). CDR3 size: 20 residues. Germline V gives CDR1 SGHRS, CDR2 YFSETQ. With 0 bases removed from V and 1 base from J, the gap between germline ends came to 22 bases. The CDR3 sequence is CASSLAPPTLGTRNTGELFF. The CDR3 DNA follows: TGCGCCAGCAGCTTGGCCCCTCCTACCCTGGGGACACGGAACACCGGGGAGCTGTTTTTT.

The chain couples TRBV5-1 to TRBJ2-4; D is ambiguous. Trimming pared 3 bases from V and 4 bases from J, leaving 8 bases between. There are 13 residues in the CDR3. The germline CDR1 and CDR2 sequences are SGHRS and YFSETQ. The CDR3 sequence is CASSSNGKNIQYF. CDR3 DNA: TGCGCCAGCAGCTCGAACGGAAAAAACATTCAGTACTTC.

This clonotype has a handful of counts. The J gene is TRBJ2-3, the V gene TRBV12-5, with D possibly matching TRBD1 (6 bases). V lost 5 bases, J lost 6 bases, and 21 bases lay in between. The CDR3 is 16 residues long. Germline V gene sequence: CDR1 LGHNT, CDR2 FRNRAP. The CDR3 protein is CASGLATTTGPDTQYF. The CDR3 coding sequence is TGTGCTAGTGGTCTCGCAACCACTACAGGGCCCGATACGCAGTATTTT.

This chain connects TRBV6-9 to TRBJ1-5; no clear D. Per germline, CDR1 MNHGY and CDR2 SVAAGI. The CDR3 extends over 15 amino acids. The V gene lost 3 bases and the J gene lost 6 bases, with 15 bases spanning the gap. CDR3 bases: TGTGCCAGCAGTTACTCTGCCGAGCTGGGTCAGCCCCAGCATTTT. Its translation is CASSYSAELGQPQHF.

This clonotype appeared many times. The chain links TRBV6-2 or TRBV6-3 to TRBJ2-7; possibly TRBD2 for D (5 bases). The CDR3 extends over 13 amino acids. Germline-derived CDR1 and CDR2 are MNHEY and SVGEGT. V was trimmed by 5 bases and J by 1 base, leaving 9 bases between them. The CDR3 coding sequence is TGTGCCAGCAGTGGCGGACTGTCCTACGAGCAGTACTTC. This codes for CASSGGLSYEQYF.

This clonotype has at least ten counts. V and J are TRBV6-1 and TRBJ2-5; possible D gene TRBD2, 5 bases. In germline, CDR1 is MNHNS, CDR2 SASEGT. V was pared by 5 bases and J by 5 bases, with 18 bases between. The CDR3 is 15 residues long. The CDR3 is CASSTPWAGGETQYF. For the CDR3, the DNA is TGTGCCAGCAGTACTCCCTGGGCGGGTGGGGAGACCCAGTACTTC.

This clonotype was counted only a few times. The J gene is TRBJ2-6, the V gene TRBV20-1; D ambiguous. Trimming stripped 6 bases from V and 5 bases from J, with 14 bases between. CDR3 length: 14 amino acids. The germline V gene encodes CDR1 DFQATT and CDR2 SNEGSKA (reference sequence). CDR3 protein: CSALPAGWANVLTF. The CDR3 DNA is TGCAGTGCCCTACCGGCTGGCTGGGCCAACGTCCTGACTTTC.

At least ten counts were recorded for this clonotype. V gene TRBV7-9 combines with J gene TRBJ2-5, with D perhaps TRBD1 or TRBD2 (6 bases each). The V end lost 2 bases, the J end lost 1 base, and 17 bases lay between the germline ends. The V gene's germline CDR1 is SEHNR and CDR2 FQNEAQ (reference sequence). There are 17 residues in the CDR3. The DNA of the CDR3 is TGTGCCAGCAGCTTATTGGGCAAGGGGGGCCTCCAAGAGACCCAGTACTTC. It specifies CASSLLGKGGLQETQYF.

Many counts were recorded for this clonotype. The J gene is TRBJ2-5, the V gene TRBV9; tentatively, D is TRBD1 (6 bases). The CDR3 is 15 residues long. Trimming stripped 1 base from V and 4 bases from J, with 14 bases between. The germline gives CDR1 SGDLS, CDR2 YYNGEE. For the CDR3, the DNA is TGTGCCAGCAGCGTAACTACAGGGTTAGGAGAGACCCAGTACTTC. It encodes CASSVTTGLGETQYF. Variable domain in full (rest from reference TRBV9 and TRBJ2-5): DSGVTQTPKHLITATGQRVTLRCSPRSGDLSVYWYQQSLDQGLQFLIQYYNGEERAKGNILERFSAQQFPDLHSELNLSSLELGDSALYFCASSVTTGLGETQYFGPGTRLLVL.

The CDR3 spells CASSLMDGNTEAFF. CDR3 DNA: TGCGCCAGCAGCCTCATGGACGGAAACACTGAAGCTTTCTTT. This chain joins TRBV4-3 and TRBJ1-1; D remains unclear. CDR1 is LGHNA and CDR2 is YSLEER in the germline V gene. The CDR3 length is 14 residues. V was clipped by 4 bases and J by 2 bases, with 11 bases between them.

This clonotype was counted at least ten times. V and J are TRBV2 and TRBJ2-7; TRBD1 aligns across 7 bases. The CDR3 runs 13 residues. Germline V gene data show CDR1 as SNHLY and CDR2 as FYNNEI. Trimming removed 5 bases from V and 2 bases from J; junction bases left unmatched: 3. CDR3 in DNA: TGTGCCAGCAGTATCGGACAGGCCTACGAGCAGTACTTC. Translating it yields CASSIGQAYEQYF.

In this sample, this clonotype turned up a few times. The chain uses TRBV29-1 and TRBJ1-1; D call uncertain. In germline, CDR1 is SQVTM, CDR2 ANQGSEA. The CDR3 consists of 9 residues. V dropped 3 bases and J dropped 7 bases, with 3 bases sitting between them. The CDR3 sequence is CSVESEAFF. Here the CDR3 DNA reads TGCAGCGTTGAGAGTGAAGCTTTCTTT.

The chain has TRBV7-8 and TRBJ2-7; 8 bases map to TRBD2. V dropped 5 bases and J dropped 3; count of bases not matched to a gene: 6. From germline, CDR1 is SGHVS and CDR2 FQNEAQ. The CDR3 totals 14 residues. DNA of the CDR3: TGTGCCAGCAGCACCGGGACTAGTCTCTACGAGCAGTACTTC. This encodes CASSTGTSLYEQYF.

With regard to this clonotype: Just one base apart from a much larger clone, this may be a read error. The rearrangement uses TRBV10-3 and TRBJ1-2, with unresolved D. The CDR3 spans 13 residues. From germline, CDR1 is ENHRY and CDR2 SYGVKD. For the CDR3, the DNA is TGTGCCATCAGTGCGACGGCCAACTGTGGCTACACCTTC. As protein: CAISATANCGYTF.

This clonotype was observed many times. The chain is built from TRBV6-2 or TRBV6-3 and TRBJ1-2; tentatively, D is TRBD1 (5 bases). Germline V gene sequence: CDR1 MNHEY, CDR2 SVGEGT. There are 15 residues in the CDR3. The V gene lost 6 bases and the J gene lost 4 bases, with 18 bases spanning the gap. The CDR3 DNA is TGTGCCAGCAGCTTCCACCCTACCGACAGCTATGGCTACACCTTC. It is translated as CASSFHPTDSYGYTF.

The J gene is TRBJ1-4, the V gene TRBV3-1, with unresolved D. Trimming took 0 bases from V and 5 from J, leaving 13 bases between them. The CDR3 covers 16 residues. The germline CDR1 and CDR2 sequences are LGHDT and YNNKEL (reference sequence). The CDR3 nucleotides are TGTGCCAGCAGCCAAGATGGGAAGGGAGGGAATGAAAAACTGTTTTTT. Residues: CASSQDGKGGNEKLFF.

The gene calls are TRBV27 and TRBJ1-6; D call uncertain. The CDR3 consists of 13 residues. CDR1 MNHEY and CDR2 SMNVEV come from the germline V gene (reference sequence). V was shortened by 3 bases and J by 7 bases, with 7 bases between the two germline ends. CDR3 coding DNA: TGTGCCAGCAGTTTTTCAGAAAATTCACCCCTCCACTTT. Translation: CASSFSENSPLHF.

The chain joins TRBV7-9 to TRBJ2-7; D perhaps matches TRBD2 (6 bases). The germline V gene has CDR1 SEHNR and CDR2 FQNEAQ (reference sequence). Trimming cost V 2 bases and J 2 bases, with 16 bases left between them. The CDR3 has 16 amino acids. The CDR3 DNA follows: TGTGCCAGCAGCTTAAAGGTGGGCGGAGGGCCCTACGAGCAGTACTTC. It is translated as CASSLKVGGGPYEQYF.

As to this clonotype: A read error may be the cause here, since a much bigger clone is one base away. V is TRBV12-3 or TRBV12-4 and J is TRBJ2-5, with a possible D match to TRBD1 (5 bases). The CDR3 runs to 16 residues. CDR3 amino acids: CASSLVAVDTQEAQYF. Written as DNA, the CDR3 is TGTGCCAGCAGTTTGGTAGCAGTGGACACACAAGAGGCCCAGTACTTC.